The 5 T cell receptor beta chains in this list originate from one sample, sequenced in a study of sequential checkpoint blockade in melanoma. Repertoires were generated with immunoSEQ multiplex PCR, while TCRdb's copy carries only in-frame clones and drops some. The repertoire holds 15,000 to 20,000 clones, with roughly 70% as singletons. Treatment reported: randomized to nivolumab then ipilimumab (arm A) or the reverse (arm B). The sequences come from CD8+ T cells sorted from blood (inferred from file names), collected from a patient given nivolumab and ipilimumab in sequence. These receptors originate from a human donor with melanoma.

The chain recombines TRBV27 with TRBJ2-7; weak D call: TRBD1 (5 bases). The CDR3 is made up of 12 amino acids. Trimming took off 3 bases at V and 4 bases at J, with 7 bases between the two ends. Germline CDR1 MNHEY, CDR2 SMNVEV (reference sequence). The CDR3 nucleotides are TGTGCCAGCAGTTTGTCAGGGTACGAGCAGTACTTC. This encodes CASSLSGYEQYF.

The rearrangement joins TRBV11-1 to TRBJ2-7; possible D gene TRBD1, 5 bases. V dropped 5 bases and J dropped 3 bases, with 11 bases sitting between them. The germline gives CDR1 SGHAT, CDR2 FQDESV (reference sequence). This CDR3 comprises 13 residues. The CDR3 loop is CASSPGQGYEQYF. CDR3 sequence (DNA): TGTGCCAGCAGCCCTGGGCAGGGCTACGAGCAGTACTTC.

This clone has a single count. The chain combines TRBV9 with TRBJ1-4; D is possibly TRBD1 (6 bases). This CDR3 has 15 amino acids. In germline, CDR1 is SGDLS, CDR2 YYNGEE. V lost 0 bases and J 7 bases, leaving 13 bases between the germline ends. The DNA for the CDR3 is TGTGCCAGCAGCGTAGAGGACAGTCGGGGTGAAAAACTGTTTTTT. Amino acid sequence: CASSVEDSRGEKLFF.

The V call is TRBV5-1, the J call TRBJ2-7, with 10 bases fitting TRBD1. Germline-derived CDR1 and CDR2 are SGHRS and YFSETQ. This CDR3 comprises 14 residues. Trimming removed 0 bases from V and 5 bases from J; junction bases left unmatched: 2. The CDR3 protein is CASSLGQGADEQYF. CDR3 coding DNA: TGCGCCAGCAGCTTGGGACAGGGGGCTGACGAGCAGTACTTC.

This clone was observed a few times. The J gene is TRBJ2-7, the V gene TRBV10-3, with a tentative D call TRBD2 (7 bases). V lost 3 bases, J lost 1 base, and 10 bases lay in between. Germline loops: CDR1 ENHRY, CDR2 SYGVKD. This CDR3 contains 14 residues. CDR3 sequence: CAISDGGRSYEQYF. DNA of the CDR3: TGTGCCATCAGTGACGGGGGGCGGTCCTACGAGCAGTACTTC.